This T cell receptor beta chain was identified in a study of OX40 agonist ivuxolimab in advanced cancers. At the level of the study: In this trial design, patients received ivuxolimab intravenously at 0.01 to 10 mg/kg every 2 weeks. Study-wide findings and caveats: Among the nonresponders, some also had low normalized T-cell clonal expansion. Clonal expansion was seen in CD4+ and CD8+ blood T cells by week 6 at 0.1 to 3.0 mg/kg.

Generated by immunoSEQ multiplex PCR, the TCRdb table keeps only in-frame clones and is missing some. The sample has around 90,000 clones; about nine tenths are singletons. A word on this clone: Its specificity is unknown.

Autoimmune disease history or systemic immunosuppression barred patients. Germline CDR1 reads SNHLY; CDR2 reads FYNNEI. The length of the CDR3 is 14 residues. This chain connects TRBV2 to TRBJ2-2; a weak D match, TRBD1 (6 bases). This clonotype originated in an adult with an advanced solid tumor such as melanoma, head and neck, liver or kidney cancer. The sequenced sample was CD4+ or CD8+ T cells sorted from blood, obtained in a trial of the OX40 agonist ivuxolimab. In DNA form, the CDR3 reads TGTGCTTCCGGGACACAGCTAAGGGTCGGGGAGCTGTTTTTT. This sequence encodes CASGTQLRVGELFF.